These T cell receptor beta chains were read from a single sample in a study of blood T cell repertoires in COVID-19. Sequenced by immunoSEQ multiplex PCR; TCRdb stores in-frame clones only, minus some. The sample includes 85,000 to 110,000 clones, 87% of them seen just once. Sample: peripheral blood. The receptor source for this set is a man aged 50 to 60 in a cohort sampled during active COVID-19. Both conserved end residues are part of each CDR3. A D gene is named only where the DNA matches it firmly. Rows give clone size only sometimes, using once, few, many, or a class for an expanded clone.

TRBV4-2	NA	NA	16	TRBJ1-1	TGTGCCAGCAGCCAAGACGGCCAACGAGGGAACACTGAAGCTTTCTTT	CASSQDGQRGNTEAFF
TRBV3-1/TRBV3-2	NA	TRBD2	14	TRBJ2-5	TGTGCCAGCAGTCCGTACGGGAGGGAAGAGACCCAGTACTTC	CASSPYGREETQYF
TRBV29-1	NA	TRBD1	13	TRBJ1-3	TGCAGCGTTCACAGGGGGCCTGGAAACACCATATATTTT	CSVHRGPGNTIYF
TRBV19	NA	NA	13	TRBJ2-1	TGTGCCAGTAGCCGAACCGACAGTAATGAGCAGTTCTTC	CASSRTDSNEQFF
TRBV19	NA	TRBD1	16	TRBJ1-2	TGTGCCAGTAGTATAGGAGTGACAGGGCATAACTATGGCTACACCTTC	CASSIGVTGHNYGYTF
TRBV28	few	TRBD2	15	TRBJ2-1	TGTGCCAGCAGCTCCGGGACTAGAAGTTTCGATGAGCAGTTCTTC	CASSSGTRSFDEQFF
TRBV6-6	NA	NA	14	TRBJ1-2	TGTGCCAGCAGGCCCACCGACAGGCCGTGGCCCCACACCTTC	CASRPTDRPWPHTF
TRBV3-1/TRBV3-2	NA	NA	11	TRBJ2-1	TGTGCCAGCAGCCAGGCCAATGAGCAGTTCTTC	CASSQANEQFF
TRBV6-2/TRBV6-3	NA	NA	15	TRBJ1-1	TGTGCCAGCAGTAACCCAACAGGCATGAACACTGAAGCTTTCTTT	CASSNPTGMNTEAFF
TRBV19	NA	NA	15	TRBJ1-6	TGTGCCAGTAGCGACAGGCCCGCCTATAATTCACCCCTCCACTTT	CASSDRPAYNSPLHF
TRBV7-3	few	NA	13	TRBJ1-2	TGTGCCAGCAGCTTAGACGCAGGGTCTGACTACACCTTC	CASSLDAGSDYTF
TRBV3-1/TRBV3-2	NA	NA	14	TRBJ2-2	TGTGCCAGCAGCCAAAGAGGGCCGGGGGGGGAGCTGTTTTTT	CASSQRGPGGELFF
TRBV5-8	NA	TRBD1	14	TRBJ1-2	TGTGCCAGCTTACTATCGGACAGGTCCCGTGGCTACACCTTC	CASLLSDRSRGYTF
TRBV18	NA	TRBD2	15	TRBJ2-5	TGTGCCAGCTCACCGACTAGCGGGGGAACGGAGACCCAGTACTTC	CASSPTSGGTETQYF
TRBV27	NA	NA	14	TRBJ1-3	TGTGCCAGCAGTTGGGCGATACAGGGAGCGACCATATATTTT	CASSWAIQGATIYF
TRBV19	NA	NA	14	TRBJ1-6	TGTGCCAGTCGGGGGAGCTCCTATAATTCACCCCTCCACTTT	CASRGSSYNSPLHF
TRBV7-2	NA	TRBD1	14	TRBJ1-1	TGTGCCAGCAGCCTACAGGGGTGGAACACTGAAGCTTTCTTT	CASSLQGWNTEAFF